This T cell receptor (beta chain) emerged from a study of early T cells in non-severe SARS-CoV-2 infection. For the study at large: Bulk RNA isolated from unsorted whole blood underwent sequencing; chains were not paired. Study conclusions and caveats: Using VDJdb, the matching emphasized anti-spike CD8 responses while missing private and CD4 specificities.

The TCR library protocol attached unique molecular identifiers to the individual cDNA molecules. TCRdb ran MiXCR on the 5' RACE reads and lists one entry per CDR3 protein. The data hold more than 20,000 distinct CDR3 sequences, with 3.5% to 4.5% observed a single time. This clonotype occurred a few times. Its target is unknown. Trimming cost V 2 bases and J 5 bases, with 12 bases left between them. The germline CDR1 and CDR2 sequences are KGHSH and LQKENI. The CDR3 is 14 residues long. The chain is built from TRBV18 and TRBJ2-5; possibly TRBD1 for D (6 bases). Sequenced: whole blood. This clonotype was obtained from an adult who was a healthcare worker with PCR-confirmed SARS-CoV-2 infection or an uninfected control (not recorded which). The CDR3 protein is CASSPGDIGETQYF. The CDR3 DNA reads as TGTGCCAGCTCACCAGGGGACATAGGCGAGACCCAGTACTTC.